This T cell receptor (beta chain) was profiled in a study of T-cell reconstitution after alpha-beta-depleted transplantation in children. This clonotype turned up a few times. Trimming pared 4 bases from V and 0 bases from J, leaving 15 bases between. Germline V lookup: CDR1 SGHDN, CDR2 FVKESK. This CDR3 comprises 16 residues. Unique molecular identifiers were used to barcode this TCRbeta library. TCRdb used MiXCR to reprocess the PCR reads, holding one entry per CDR3 protein. This repertoire shows almost 500,000 distinct CDR3 sequences, approximately 12% found once; its top ten account for about 6%. This chain joins TRBV14 and TRBJ2-5; D possibly corresponds to TRBD2 (7 bases). The receptor comes from a human donor who donated a stem cell graft to a child with combined immunodeficiency. The sample consisted of PBMCs from the stem cell graft donor, taken from the stem cell graft. CDR3 bases: TGTGCCAGCAGCCGCCGGGGGGCCCGGGACCAAGAGACCCAGTACTTC. Its translation is CASSRRGARDQETQYF.